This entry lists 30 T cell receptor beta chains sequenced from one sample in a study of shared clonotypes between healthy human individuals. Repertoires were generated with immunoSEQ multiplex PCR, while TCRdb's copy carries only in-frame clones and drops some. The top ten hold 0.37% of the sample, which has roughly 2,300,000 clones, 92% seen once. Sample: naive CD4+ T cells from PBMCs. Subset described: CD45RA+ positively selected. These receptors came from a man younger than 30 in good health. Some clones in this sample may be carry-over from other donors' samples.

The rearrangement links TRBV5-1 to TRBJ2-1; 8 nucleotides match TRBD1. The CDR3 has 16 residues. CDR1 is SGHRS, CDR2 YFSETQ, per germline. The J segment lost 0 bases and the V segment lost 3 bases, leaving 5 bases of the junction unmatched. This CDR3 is CASSWDRFFSYNEQFF. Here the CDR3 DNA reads TGCGCCAGCAGCTGGGACAGGTTTTTCTCCTACAATGAGCAGTTCTTC. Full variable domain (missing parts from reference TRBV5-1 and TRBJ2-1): KAGVTQTPRYLIKTRGQQVTLSCSPISGHRSVSWYQQTPGQGLQFLFEYFSETQRNKGNFPGRFSGRQFSNSRSEMNVSTLELGDSALYLCASSWDRFFSYNEQFFGPGTRLTVL.

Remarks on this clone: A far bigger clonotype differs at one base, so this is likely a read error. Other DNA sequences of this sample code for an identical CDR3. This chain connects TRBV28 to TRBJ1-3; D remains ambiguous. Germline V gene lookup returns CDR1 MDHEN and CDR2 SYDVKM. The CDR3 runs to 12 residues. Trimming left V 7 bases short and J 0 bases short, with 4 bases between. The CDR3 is CASTDSGNTIYF. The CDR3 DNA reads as TGTGCCAGCACCGACTCTGGAAACACCATATATTTT.

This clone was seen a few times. CDR3 in DNA: TGTGCCAGCAGCACCGTCGGGGCTGGCTACACCTTC. It encodes CASSTVGAGYTF. This sequence joins TRBV7-2 and TRBJ1-2, with D possibly TRBD1 on 5 matching bases. Looked up from germline, CDR1 is SGHTA and CDR2 is FQGNSA. CDR3 length: 12 amino acids. Trimming took off 5 bases at V and 7 bases at J, with 11 bases between the two ends.

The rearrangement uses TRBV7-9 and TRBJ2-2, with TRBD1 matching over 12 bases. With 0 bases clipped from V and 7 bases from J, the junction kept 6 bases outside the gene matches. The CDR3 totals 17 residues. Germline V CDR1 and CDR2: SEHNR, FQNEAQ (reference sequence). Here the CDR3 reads CASSLARDRGPGGELFF. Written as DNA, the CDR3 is TGTGCCAGCAGCTTAGCTCGGGACAGGGGGCCCGGCGGGGAGCTGTTTTTT.

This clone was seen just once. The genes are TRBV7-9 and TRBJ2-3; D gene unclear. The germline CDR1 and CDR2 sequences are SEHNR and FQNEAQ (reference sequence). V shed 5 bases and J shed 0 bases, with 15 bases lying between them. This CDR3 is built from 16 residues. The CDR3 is CASSLSVPPSTDTQYF. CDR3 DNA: TGTGCCAGCAGCCTCTCGGTGCCCCCAAGCACAGATACGCAGTATTTT.

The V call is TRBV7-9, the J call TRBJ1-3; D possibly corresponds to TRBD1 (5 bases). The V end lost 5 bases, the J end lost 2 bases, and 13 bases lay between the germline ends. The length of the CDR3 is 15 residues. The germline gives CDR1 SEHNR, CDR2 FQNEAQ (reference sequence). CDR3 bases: TGTGCCAGCAGCGGGACTCGGGGGACTGGAAACACCATATATTTT. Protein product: CASSGTRGTGNTIYF. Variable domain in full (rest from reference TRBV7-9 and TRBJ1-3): DTGVSQNPRHKITKRGQNVTFRCDPISEHNRLYWYRQTLGQGPEFLTYFQNEAQLEKSRLLSDRFSAERPKGSFSTLEIQRTEQGDSAMYLCASSGTRGTGNTIYFGEGSWLTVV.

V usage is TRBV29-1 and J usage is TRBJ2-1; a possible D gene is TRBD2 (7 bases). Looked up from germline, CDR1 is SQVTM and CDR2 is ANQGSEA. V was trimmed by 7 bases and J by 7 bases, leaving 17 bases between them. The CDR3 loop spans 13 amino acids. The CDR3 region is CSAVKGGGNEQFF. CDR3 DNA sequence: TGCAGCGCGGTAAAGGGAGGGGGAAATGAGCAGTTCTTC.

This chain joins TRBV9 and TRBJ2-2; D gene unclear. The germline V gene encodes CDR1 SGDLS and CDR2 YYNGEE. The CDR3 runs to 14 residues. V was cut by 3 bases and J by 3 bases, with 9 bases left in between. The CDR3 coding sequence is TGTGCCAGCAGCGCGCGACGGGACACCGGGGAGCTGTTTTTT. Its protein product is CASSARRDTGELFF.

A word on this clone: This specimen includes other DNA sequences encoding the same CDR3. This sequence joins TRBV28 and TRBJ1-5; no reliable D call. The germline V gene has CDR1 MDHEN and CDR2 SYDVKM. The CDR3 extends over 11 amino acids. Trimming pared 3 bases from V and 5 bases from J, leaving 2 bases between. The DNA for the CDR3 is TGTGCCAGCAGTTTTGATCAGCCCCAGCATTTT. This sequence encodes CASSFDQPQHF.

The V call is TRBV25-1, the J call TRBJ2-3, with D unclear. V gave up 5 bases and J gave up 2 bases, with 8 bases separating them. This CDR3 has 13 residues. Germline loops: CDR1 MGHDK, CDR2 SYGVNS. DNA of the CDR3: TGTGCCAGCAGTAAGAAGGACACAGATACGCAGTATTTT. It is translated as CASSKKDTDTQYF.

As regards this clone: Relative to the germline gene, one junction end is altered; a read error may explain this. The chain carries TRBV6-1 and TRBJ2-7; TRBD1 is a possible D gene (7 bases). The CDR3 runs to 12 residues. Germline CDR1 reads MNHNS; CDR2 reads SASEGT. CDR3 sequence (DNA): TGTGCCAGCAGCGGATACCGCCAGGGGGGCAACTTC. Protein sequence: CASSGYRQGGNF.

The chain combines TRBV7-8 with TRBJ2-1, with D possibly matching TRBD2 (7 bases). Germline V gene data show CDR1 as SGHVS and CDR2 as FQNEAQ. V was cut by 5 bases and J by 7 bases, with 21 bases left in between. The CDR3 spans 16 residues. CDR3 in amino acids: CASSPRGAGSSNEQFF. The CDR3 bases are TGTGCCAGCAGCCCCCGGGGGGCGGGATCTAGTAATGAGCAGTTCTTC.

The CDR3 nucleotides are TGTGCCAGCAGTGAACTAGCGGGAGGAGTCTACGAGCAGTACTTC. This codes for CASSELAGGVYEQYF. The chain carries TRBV6-1 and TRBJ2-7, with 11 bases identical to TRBD2. The CDR3 loop spans 15 amino acids. Trimming at V came to 2 bases and at J to 3 bases, leaving 3 bases not matched to a gene. From germline, CDR1 is MNHNS and CDR2 SASEGT.

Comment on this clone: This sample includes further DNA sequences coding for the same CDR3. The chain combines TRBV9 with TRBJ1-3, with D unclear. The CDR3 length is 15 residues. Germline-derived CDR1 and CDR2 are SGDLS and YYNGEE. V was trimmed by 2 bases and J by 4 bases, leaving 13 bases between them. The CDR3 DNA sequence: TGTGCCAGCAGCGTGAGGACGGGTGGAGGAAACACCATATATTTT. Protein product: CASSVRTGGGNTIYF.

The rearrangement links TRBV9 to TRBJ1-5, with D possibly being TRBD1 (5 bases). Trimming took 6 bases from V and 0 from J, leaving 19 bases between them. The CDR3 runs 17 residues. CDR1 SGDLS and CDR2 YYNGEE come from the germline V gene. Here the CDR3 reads CASILGEAEDSNQPQHF. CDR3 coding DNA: TGTGCCAGCATCCTAGGGGAGGCCGAGGATAGCAATCAGCCCCAGCATTTT.

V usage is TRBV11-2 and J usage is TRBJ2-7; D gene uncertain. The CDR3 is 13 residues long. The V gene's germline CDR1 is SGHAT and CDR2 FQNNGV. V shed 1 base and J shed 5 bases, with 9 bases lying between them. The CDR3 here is CASSLAARDEQYF. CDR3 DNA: TGTGCCAGCAGCTTAGCCGCCCGGGACGAGCAGTACTTC.

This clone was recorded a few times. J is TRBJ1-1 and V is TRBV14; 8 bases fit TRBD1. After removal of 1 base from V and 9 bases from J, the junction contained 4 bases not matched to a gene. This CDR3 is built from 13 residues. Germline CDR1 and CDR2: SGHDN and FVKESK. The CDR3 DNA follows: TGTGCCAGCAGCCAAGTGTGGACAGGGCAAGCTTTCTTT. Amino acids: CASSQVWTGQAFF.

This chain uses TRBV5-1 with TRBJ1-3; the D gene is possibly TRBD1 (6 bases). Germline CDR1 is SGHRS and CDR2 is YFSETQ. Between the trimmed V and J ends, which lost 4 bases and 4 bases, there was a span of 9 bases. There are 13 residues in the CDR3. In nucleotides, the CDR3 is TGCGCCAGCAGCGCGCAGGGGGGAAACACCATATATTTT. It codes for CASSAQGGNTIYF. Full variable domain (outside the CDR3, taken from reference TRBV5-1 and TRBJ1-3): KAGVTQTPRYLIKTRGQQVTLSCSPISGHRSVSWYQQTPGQGLQFLFEYFSETQRNKGNFPGRFSGRQFSNSRSEMNVSTLELGDSALYLCASSAQGGNTIYFGEGSWLTVV.

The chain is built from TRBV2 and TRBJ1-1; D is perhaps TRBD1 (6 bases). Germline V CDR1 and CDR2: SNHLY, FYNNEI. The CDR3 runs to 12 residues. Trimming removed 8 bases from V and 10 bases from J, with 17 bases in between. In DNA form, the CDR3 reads TGTGCCAGCTCCCCCAGGGGCGGGGTAGCTTTCTTT. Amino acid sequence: CASSPRGGVAFF.

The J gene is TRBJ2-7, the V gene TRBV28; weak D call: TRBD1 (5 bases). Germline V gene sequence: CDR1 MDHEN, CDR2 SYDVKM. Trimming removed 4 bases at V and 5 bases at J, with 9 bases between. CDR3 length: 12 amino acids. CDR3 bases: TGTGCCAGCAGTTCAGGGTCCCACGAGCAGTACTTC. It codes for CASSSGSHEQYF.

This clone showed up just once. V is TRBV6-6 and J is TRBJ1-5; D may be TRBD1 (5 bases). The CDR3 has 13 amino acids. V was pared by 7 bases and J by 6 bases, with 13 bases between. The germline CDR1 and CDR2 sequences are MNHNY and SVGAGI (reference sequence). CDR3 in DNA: TGTGCCAGCACCTCGGGAGGGGTTCAGCCCCAGCATTTT. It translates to CASTSGGVQPQHF.

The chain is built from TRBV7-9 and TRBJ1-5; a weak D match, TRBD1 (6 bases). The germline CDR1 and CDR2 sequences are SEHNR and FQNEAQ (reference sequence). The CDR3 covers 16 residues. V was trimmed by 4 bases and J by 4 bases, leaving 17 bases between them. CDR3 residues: CASSSTQGGPNQPQHF. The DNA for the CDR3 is TGTGCCAGCAGCTCGACACAGGGCGGGCCTAATCAGCCCCAGCATTTT.

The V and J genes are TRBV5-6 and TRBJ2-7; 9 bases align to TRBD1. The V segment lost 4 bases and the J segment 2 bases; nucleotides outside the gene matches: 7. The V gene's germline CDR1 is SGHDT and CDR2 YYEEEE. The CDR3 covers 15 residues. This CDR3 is CASSTRDRGAYEQYF. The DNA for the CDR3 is TGTGCCAGCAGCACTCGCGACAGGGGGGCCTACGAGCAGTACTTC.

The CDR3 coding sequence is TGTGCCATCAGTCCGGCCACTTTTTACGAGCAGTACTTC. Encoded protein: CAISPATFYEQYF. The genes are TRBV10-3 and TRBJ2-7; D not certain. The CDR3 is 13 residues long. Germline V gives CDR1 ENHRY, CDR2 SYGVKD. Trimming removed 5 bases at V and 4 bases at J, with 12 bases between.

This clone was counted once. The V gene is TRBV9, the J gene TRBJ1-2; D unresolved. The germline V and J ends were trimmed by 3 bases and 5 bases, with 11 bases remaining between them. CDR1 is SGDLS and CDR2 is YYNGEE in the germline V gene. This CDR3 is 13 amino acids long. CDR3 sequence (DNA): TGTGCCAGCAGCGGGGATGTGGGGTATGGCTACACCTTC. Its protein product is CASSGDVGYGYTF. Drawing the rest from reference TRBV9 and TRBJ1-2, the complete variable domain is DSGVTQTPKHLITATGQRVTLRCSPRSGDLSVYWYQQSLDQGLQFLIQYYNGEERAKGNILERFSAQQFPDLHSELNLSSLELGDSALYFCASSGDVGYGYTFGSGTRLTVV.

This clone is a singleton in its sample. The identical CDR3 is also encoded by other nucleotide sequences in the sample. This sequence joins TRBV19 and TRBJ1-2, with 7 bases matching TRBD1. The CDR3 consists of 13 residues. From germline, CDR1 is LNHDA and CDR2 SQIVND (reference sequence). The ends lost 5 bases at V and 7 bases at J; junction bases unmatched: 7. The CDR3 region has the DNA TGTGCCAGTAGTCCGAGGGGGCGGCGTGGCTACACCTTC. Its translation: CASSPRGRRGYTF.

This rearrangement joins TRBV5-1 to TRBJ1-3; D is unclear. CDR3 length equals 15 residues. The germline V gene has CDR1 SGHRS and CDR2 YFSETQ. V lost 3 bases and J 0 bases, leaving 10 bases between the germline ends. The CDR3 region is CASSSRPSSGNTIYF. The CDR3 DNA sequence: TGCGCCAGCAGCTCCCGCCCAAGCTCTGGAAACACCATATATTTT.

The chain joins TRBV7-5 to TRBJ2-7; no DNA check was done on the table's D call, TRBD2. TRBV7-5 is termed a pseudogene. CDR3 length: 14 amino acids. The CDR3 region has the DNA TGTGCCAGAAGCCCGCCCTGGGAGTTCTACGAGCAGTACTTC. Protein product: CARSPPWEFYEQYF.

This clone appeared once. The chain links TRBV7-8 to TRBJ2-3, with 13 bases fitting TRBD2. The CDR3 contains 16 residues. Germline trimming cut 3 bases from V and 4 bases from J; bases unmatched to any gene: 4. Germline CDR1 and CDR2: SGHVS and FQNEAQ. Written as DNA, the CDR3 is TGTGCCAGCAGCTTCCTGGGACTAGCGGGATCAGATACGCAGTATTTT. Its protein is CASSFLGLAGSDTQYF.

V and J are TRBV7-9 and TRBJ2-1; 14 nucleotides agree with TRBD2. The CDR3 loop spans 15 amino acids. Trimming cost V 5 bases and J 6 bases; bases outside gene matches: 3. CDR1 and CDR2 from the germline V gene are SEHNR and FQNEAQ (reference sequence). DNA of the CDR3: TGTGCCAGCAGCCCCGGGACTAGCGGGGGCAATGAGCAGTTCTTC. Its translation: CASSPGTSGGNEQFF.